A selection of T cell receptor beta chains follows, all from one sample in a study of cytomegalovirus exposure and HLA in healthy donors. Libraries were prepared by immunoSEQ multiplex PCR; TCRdb keeps only in-frame clonotypes and omits some of them. The profile shows around 100,000 clones, around 86% of them singletons. The sample comprised PBMCs. Source of these receptors: a woman in her sixties or seventies in good health and CMV-seropositive. CDR3s leave out the opening cysteine and the closing phenylalanine or tryptophan. Not all rows give a size; the values are once, few, many and, for expanded clones, a class.

TRBV15,TRBJ1-4,NA,ATSRETGGNEKLF
TRBV7-3,TRBJ2-3,once,ASSLNGLRDTQY
TRBV6-1,TRBJ2-7,NA,ASSAGGGYEQY
TRBV7-9,TRBJ2-2,NA,SSSPYTGELF
TRBV7-2,TRBJ2-3,few,ASSLVDADTQY
TRBV20-1,TRBJ2-7,once,SPSGAYEQY
TRBV7-3,TRBJ2-5,NA,ASSLGTSGRGGETQY
TRBV7-3,TRBJ2-7,NA,ASSLTPESHEQY
TRBV7-8,TRBJ2-7,NA,ASSLPGQTPYEQY
TRBV7-9,TRBJ2-3,NA,SSSLQVDTQY
TRBV7-9,TRBJ1-1,once,ASSLVRREGSSNTEAF